This T cell receptor (beta chain) was sequenced in a study of CD8 T cells in Susac syndrome. Study-wide results and limits: The authors acknowledged that the study's TCR sequencing and HLA analysis involved relatively few individuals.

The multiple sclerosis controls consisted of treatment-naive patients with relapsing-remitting disease, either stable or active. Isolation of CD8+ and CD4+ T cells was performed negatively, whereas enrichment of TEMRA cells was done by FACS. RNA in amounts of roughly 0.5 to 1 ug was reverse transcribed with random hexamers. The amplification used immunoSEQ multiplex PCR on TCR beta CDR3; it spanned 54 Vbeta and 13 Jbeta. Each CDR3 protein gets one entry after TCRdb re-called the immunoSEQ multiplex PCR reads with MiXCR. The table shows tens of thousands of distinct CDR3 sequences, with 96% occurring only once. With respect to this clonotype: Its antigen remains unknown. Relative to the germline gene, one junction end is altered; a read error may explain this.

Sequencing was carried out using CD4+ T cells from PBMCs. This receptor was obtained from a human donor with multiple sclerosis.

For the CDR3, the DNA is TGTGCCTGGATTCGGGAGTCTGAAAACACCATATATTTT. This encodes CAWIRESENTIYF. The chain uses TRBV30 and TRBJ1-3; the D is unclear. The CDR3 is 13 residues long. Germline CDR1 GTSNPN, CDR2 SVGIG (reference sequence).